Below, 17 T cell receptor beta chains from the same sample are listed, as sequenced in a study of cytotoxic CD8 clonotypes in ibrutinib-treated CLL. The data were produced by immunoSEQ multiplex PCR, yet TCRdb's version contains in-frame clones alone and is incomplete. The sample has some 300,000 clones, more than 65% seen once. The sample was PBMCs, taken before ibrutinib treatment. All receptors come from a human donor with chronic lymphocytic leukemia.

The V call is TRBV5-5, the J call TRBJ2-7; D uncertain. Trimming took off 0 bases at V and 2 bases at J, with 15 bases between the two ends. This CDR3 is 16 amino acids long. CDR1 and CDR2 (germline): SGHKS, YYEKEE (reference sequence). The CDR3 spells CASSLEPNLTPYEQYF. CDR3 nucleotide sequence: TGTGCCAGCAGCTTGGAGCCGAACCTAACCCCCTACGAGCAGTACTTC.

The rearrangement joins TRBV11-3 to TRBJ2-1, with 7 nucleotides matching TRBD2. The germline CDR1 and CDR2 sequences are SGHNT and YENEEA. This CDR3 has 15 amino acids. The J segment lost 4 bases and the V segment lost 3 bases, leaving 6 bases of the junction unmatched. CDR3 sequence (DNA): TGTGCCAGCAGCTTTGGTCCAGCGGGGTACAATGAGCAGTTCTTC. It is translated as CASSFGPAGYNEQFF.

The chain joins TRBV5-1 to TRBJ1-4; a weak D match, TRBD1 (5 bases). Germline loops: CDR1 SGHRS, CDR2 YFSETQ. This CDR3 is built from 15 residues. The V and J ends lost 4 bases and 8 bases respectively, with 18 bases between them. In DNA form, the CDR3 reads TGCGCCAGCAGCATGGCAGGGAACGCCCTGGAAAAACTGTTTTTT. This gives the protein CASSMAGNALEKLFF.

This clone was recorded many times. This chain connects TRBV4-2 to TRBJ2-7; a weak D match, TRBD1 (5 bases). Germline values: CDR1 LGHNA, CDR2 YNFKEQ. V lost 0 bases to trimming and J lost 0 bases, with 9 bases between them. This CDR3 spans 15 amino acids. CDR3 in amino acids: CASSQDQDNSYEQYF. The CDR3 bases are TGTGCCAGCAGCCAAGATCAGGACAACTCCTACGAGCAGTACTTC.

The chain carries TRBV18 and TRBJ1-5, with a possible D match to TRBD1 (5 bases). Germline lookup yields CDR1 KGHSH and CDR2 LQKENI. V lost 4 bases and J lost 5, with 6 bases in between. There are 12 residues in the CDR3. CDR3 residues: CASSRGDQPQHF. In DNA form, the CDR3 reads TGTGCCAGCTCACGAGGGGATCAGCCCCAGCATTTT.

Only a few counts were recorded for this clone. J is TRBJ1-3 and V is TRBV5-4, with D hard to call. Trimming left V 4 bases short and J 0 bases short, with 8 bases between. The CDR3 covers 14 residues. The germline V gene encodes CDR1 SGHNT and CDR2 YYREEE (reference sequence). The DNA for the CDR3 is TGTGCCAGCAGCAACGGGCTCTCTGGAAACACCATATATTTT. It specifies CASSNGLSGNTIYF.

This chain uses TRBV11-1 with TRBJ1-1; no clear D. CDR1 and CDR2 (germline): SGHAT, FQDESV (reference sequence). Trimming shortened V by 0 bases and J by 0 bases, and 11 bases separated the two germline ends. The CDR3 length is 16 residues. In DNA, the CDR3 is TGTGCCAGCAGCTTAGCGCTAAGAGGATTGAACACTGAAGCTTTCTTT. Translating gives CASSLALRGLNTEAFF.

This clone came up once. The chain combines TRBV5-4 with TRBJ1-5; TRBD1 is a possible D gene (5 bases). The CDR3 runs to 16 residues. CDR1 SGHNT and CDR2 YYREEE come from the germline V gene (reference sequence). V was shortened by 4 bases and J by 3 bases, with 17 bases between the two germline ends. The CDR3 DNA is TGTGCCAGCAGCCTGGGAGGGGCCGGACCCAATCAGCCCCAGCATTTT. Its protein is CASSLGGAGPNQPQHF.

This chain connects TRBV7-7 to TRBJ2-5; D is possibly TRBD1 or TRBD2 (6 bases each). There are 16 residues in the CDR3. The germline V gene has CDR1 SSHAT and CDR2 FNYEAQ (reference sequence). V was clipped by 5 bases and J by 5 bases, with 21 bases between them. The CDR3 bases are TGTGCCAGCAGCAAGAAGGGGGGAGATTTAGGGGAGACCCAGTACTTC. It codes for CASSKKGGDLGETQYF. The full variable domain, rest sourced from reference TRBV7-7 and TRBJ2-5, is GAGVSQSPRYKVTKRGQDVTLRCDPISSHATLYWYQQALGQGPEFLTYFNYEAQPDKSGLPSDRFSAERPEGSISTLTIQRTEQRDSAMYRCASSKKGGDLGETQYFGPGTRLLVL.

V gene TRBV14 combines with J gene TRBJ1-2; TRBD1 matches 8 bases. The CDR3 runs to 13 residues. The germline CDR1 and CDR2 sequences are SGHDN and FVKESK. V shed 4 bases, J shed 6 bases, and the junction held 4 bases outside the gene matches. The CDR3 sequence: CASSRTGYNGYTF. The DNA for the CDR3 is TGTGCCAGCAGCCGGACAGGGTATAATGGCTACACCTTC.

Only one count was recorded for this clone. The V gene is TRBV6-6, the J gene TRBJ1-5; 7 nucleotides line up with TRBD1. The CDR3 runs 16 residues. Germline V gives CDR1 MNHNY, CDR2 SVGAGI (reference sequence). With V trimmed by 3 bases and J by 0 bases, 5 bases remained unmatched. The CDR3 sequence is CASSYFGTDSNQPQHF. As DNA, the CDR3 is TGTGCCAGCAGTTATTTCGGGACAGATAGCAATCAGCCCCAGCATTTT.

In its sample, this clone was seen once. CDR3: CASSQVAGGYTF. The DNA for the CDR3 is TGTGCCAGCAGCCAAGTTGCAGGGGGCTACACCTTC. V gene TRBV4-2 combines with J gene TRBJ1-2; tentative D call: TRBD1 (5 bases). Trimming took off 1 base at V and 8 bases at J, with 8 bases between the two ends. There are 12 residues in the CDR3. Germline V gives CDR1 LGHNA, CDR2 YNFKEQ.

Comments on this clone: The junction departs from the called germline gene at one end, perhaps through a read error. The chain is built from TRBV18 and TRBJ2-3; 7 bases line up with TRBD1. Germline lookup yields CDR1 KGHSH and CDR2 LQKENI. The CDR3 spans 14 residues. The CDR3 sequence: CASSPPGVRDSEIF. Here the CDR3 DNA reads TGTGCCAGCTCACCACCGGGGGTCCGGGACAGTGAAATTTTT. The full variable domain, its missing parts supplied by reference TRBV18 and TRBJ2-3, is NAGVMQNPRHLVRRRGQEARLRCSPMKGHSHVYWYRQLPEEGLKFMVYLQKENIIDESGMPKERFSAEFPKEGPSILRIQQVVRGDSAAYFCASSPPGVRDSEIFGPGTRLTVL.

CDR3 DNA: TGTGCCAGCAGTGAACTGGGGACTAACACTGAAGCTTTCTTT. Translation gives CASSELGTNTEAFF. The chain recombines TRBV6-1 with TRBJ1-1; weak D call: TRBD1 (5 bases). V was shortened by 2 bases and J by 2 bases, with 9 bases between the two germline ends. This CDR3 spans 14 amino acids. Germline CDR1 MNHNS, CDR2 SASEGT.

In this sample, this clone turned up a few times. The chain uses TRBV6-6 and TRBJ2-3; D might be TRBD2 (5 bases). From germline, CDR1 is MNHNY and CDR2 SVGAGI (reference sequence). The length of the CDR3 is 13 residues. The V gene lost 5 bases and the J gene lost 1 base, with 7 bases spanning the gap. The CDR3 protein is CASSGSGTDTQYF. The CDR3 DNA reads as TGTGCCAGCAGTGGTAGCGGCACAGATACGCAGTATTTT.

The rearrangement uses TRBV5-4 and TRBJ2-3; D is uncertain. Germline CDR1 and CDR2: SGHNT and YYREEE (reference sequence). The CDR3 length is 13 residues. V gave up 4 bases and J gave up 6 bases, with 12 bases separating them. CDR3 residues: CASSPDLGDTQYF. As DNA, the CDR3 is TGTGCCAGCAGCCCCGATTTAGGGGATACGCAGTATTTT. Complete variable domain (other parts from reference TRBV5-4 and TRBJ2-3): ETGVTQSPTHLIKTRGQQVTLRCSSQSGHNTVSWYQQALGQGPQFIFQYYREEENGRGNFPPRFSGLQFPNYSSELNVNALELDDSALYLCASSPDLGDTQYFGPGTRLTVL.

The chain carries TRBV5-1 and TRBJ2-1, with TRBD2 identical over 10 bases. This CDR3 has 19 amino acids. Germline loops: CDR1 SGHRS, CDR2 YFSETQ. With V trimmed by 4 bases and J by 1 base, 14 bases remained unmatched. This CDR3 is CASSPTPSGRARSYNEQFF. In DNA, the CDR3 is TGCGCCAGCAGCCCAACCCCAAGCGGGAGGGCCCGATCCTACAATGAGCAGTTCTTC.